This paragraph covers one T cell receptor beta chain sequence. This clonotype qualifies as medium-sized (0.01 to 0.1%). Its antigen has not been determined. Within one base of it there is no much larger clone, and no base qualities were kept. The data derive from a study of immune heterogeneity within non-small cell lung tumors (dated by TCRdb to the late 2010s). Concerning the study at large: By histology, the tumors were a handful of squamous cell carcinomas, 10 non-squamous carcinomas and 1 tumor not otherwise specified. The study combined whole-exome sequencing, RNA-seq and TCR beta repertoire sequencing of multiple spatially distinct regions from each NSCLC tumor to examine intratumoral immune heterogeneity. TCR repertoire analysis included about 60 tumor loci from 15 or so patients, whereas transcriptome data included only 45 or so loci from around eleven patients. Neoantigen binding to each patient's HLA alleles was predicted with netMHCpan-3.0 for mutant peptides of 8 to 11 amino acids.

CDR1 is given as MNHNS and CDR2 as SASEGT, both from the germline V gene. From the cysteine up to the phenylalanine, the CDR3 has a length of 15 residues. Only CDR3 DNA is held: 45 bases, read in frame from base 1. Relative to germline, V is missing 1 base and J is missing 3 bases, with 6 bases of the junction outside any gene match. The TCR beta CDR3 region was amplified with a multiplex PCR system whose first round ran for approximately 10 cycles using 32 V-gene forward primers and 13 J-gene reverse primers. A QIAGEN Multiplex PCR Kit was used for first-round PCR, and the primer sequences were filed in Chinese patent CN105087789A. Illumina universal primers were attached in a second round of PCR run with the Phusion High-Fidelity PCR Kit. TCR libraries were paired-end sequenced at 151 bp read length on the Illumina HiSeq X Ten platform. The study's processing was this. Reads lacking multiplex PCR primers were removed with Cutadapt, read pairs were merged with PEAR, and CDR3 regions were called with MiXCR default settings. Shannon entropy measured repertoire diversity, while clonality was calculated as one minus the Shannon entropy divided by the ln of the count of productive unique sequences. A clonotype counted as a dominant or high-frequency T-cell clone when its frequency was 0.5% or higher. TCRdb handled the public reads itself, with Q25 trimming in fastp and clone calling in MiXCR, and kept productive beta chains. Each entry is one CDR3 protein sequence, shown with its most common DNA and genes. In this record, the V and J calls reflect TCRdb's handling and not the investigators' own analysis. For this sample the table gives several thousand distinct CDR3 sequences, of which more than 20% were detected only once. Of the sample, 9% to 15% falls within the top ten clones.

The paper's findings and limits, for the study overall: High-frequency TCR beta clonotypes were largely distinct between individual patients. A moderate positive correlation (R 0.3 to 0.35), which was statistically significant, linked local T-cell repertoire clonality to local tumor mutational burden. Identical dominant CDR3B clonotypes recurred across loci within a patient, yet different tumor locations also harbored unique high-frequency clones.

For the TCR template, genomic DNA was extracted from bulk tumor tissue, and 500 to 600 ng of gDNA was amplified for each sample. During surgery, several biopsies were collected from each primary tumor and placed as far from one another as possible within the tumor mass. The study cohort was described as untreated, and the patients were newly diagnosed NSCLC cases having curative surgery. The donors were some 14 patients with newly diagnosed non-small cell lung cancer who were having surgery with curative intent. Two independent pathologists examined the resected tumor masses. Only DNA and RNA samples of high quality went on to sequencing.

The clonotype comes from a man aged 55 to 69 with non-small cell lung cancer. The chain is assembled from TRBV6-1 and TRBJ2-7; 7 middle bases align to TRBD2. The sequencing sample was made of lung tumor tissue. The CDR3 here reads CASSEVASGYYEQYF. The nucleotides are TGTGCCAGCAGTGAAGTGGCTAGCGGATACTACGAGCAGTACTTC.